Sequencing of this T cell receptor (beta chain) was carried out in a study of T and B cells in COVID-19 patients. Study details: Recovered patients mostly had mild to moderate COVID-19 managed as outpatients.

Study-level points and caveats: Patients with COVID-19 reportedly showed strongly skewed T cell receptor beta variable and joining gene usage.

Germline V lookup: CDR1 SGHAT, CDR2 FQDESV (reference sequence). Trimming took off 5 bases at V and 0 bases at J, with 13 bases between the two ends. The CDR3 totals 15 residues. BIOMED2 TRB-A/B primer pools were used in multiplex TRB PCR. In TCRdb, the multiplex PCR reads were re-called with MiXCR into one record per CDR3 protein. The sample holds 1,500 or so distinct CDR3 sequences, 25% seen once. On this clonotype itself: Its antigen is not known.

From blood, 250-500 ng of genomic DNA served as TRB template. The specimen was blood. This receptor was obtained from a human donor with active COVID-19. This rearrangement joins TRBV11-1 to TRBJ1-1, with D perhaps TRBD1 (5 bases). The CDR3 DNA sequence: TGTGCCAGCAGCCTGGTGGGACGTATGAACACTGAAGCTTTCTTT. It codes for CASSLVGRMNTEAFF.